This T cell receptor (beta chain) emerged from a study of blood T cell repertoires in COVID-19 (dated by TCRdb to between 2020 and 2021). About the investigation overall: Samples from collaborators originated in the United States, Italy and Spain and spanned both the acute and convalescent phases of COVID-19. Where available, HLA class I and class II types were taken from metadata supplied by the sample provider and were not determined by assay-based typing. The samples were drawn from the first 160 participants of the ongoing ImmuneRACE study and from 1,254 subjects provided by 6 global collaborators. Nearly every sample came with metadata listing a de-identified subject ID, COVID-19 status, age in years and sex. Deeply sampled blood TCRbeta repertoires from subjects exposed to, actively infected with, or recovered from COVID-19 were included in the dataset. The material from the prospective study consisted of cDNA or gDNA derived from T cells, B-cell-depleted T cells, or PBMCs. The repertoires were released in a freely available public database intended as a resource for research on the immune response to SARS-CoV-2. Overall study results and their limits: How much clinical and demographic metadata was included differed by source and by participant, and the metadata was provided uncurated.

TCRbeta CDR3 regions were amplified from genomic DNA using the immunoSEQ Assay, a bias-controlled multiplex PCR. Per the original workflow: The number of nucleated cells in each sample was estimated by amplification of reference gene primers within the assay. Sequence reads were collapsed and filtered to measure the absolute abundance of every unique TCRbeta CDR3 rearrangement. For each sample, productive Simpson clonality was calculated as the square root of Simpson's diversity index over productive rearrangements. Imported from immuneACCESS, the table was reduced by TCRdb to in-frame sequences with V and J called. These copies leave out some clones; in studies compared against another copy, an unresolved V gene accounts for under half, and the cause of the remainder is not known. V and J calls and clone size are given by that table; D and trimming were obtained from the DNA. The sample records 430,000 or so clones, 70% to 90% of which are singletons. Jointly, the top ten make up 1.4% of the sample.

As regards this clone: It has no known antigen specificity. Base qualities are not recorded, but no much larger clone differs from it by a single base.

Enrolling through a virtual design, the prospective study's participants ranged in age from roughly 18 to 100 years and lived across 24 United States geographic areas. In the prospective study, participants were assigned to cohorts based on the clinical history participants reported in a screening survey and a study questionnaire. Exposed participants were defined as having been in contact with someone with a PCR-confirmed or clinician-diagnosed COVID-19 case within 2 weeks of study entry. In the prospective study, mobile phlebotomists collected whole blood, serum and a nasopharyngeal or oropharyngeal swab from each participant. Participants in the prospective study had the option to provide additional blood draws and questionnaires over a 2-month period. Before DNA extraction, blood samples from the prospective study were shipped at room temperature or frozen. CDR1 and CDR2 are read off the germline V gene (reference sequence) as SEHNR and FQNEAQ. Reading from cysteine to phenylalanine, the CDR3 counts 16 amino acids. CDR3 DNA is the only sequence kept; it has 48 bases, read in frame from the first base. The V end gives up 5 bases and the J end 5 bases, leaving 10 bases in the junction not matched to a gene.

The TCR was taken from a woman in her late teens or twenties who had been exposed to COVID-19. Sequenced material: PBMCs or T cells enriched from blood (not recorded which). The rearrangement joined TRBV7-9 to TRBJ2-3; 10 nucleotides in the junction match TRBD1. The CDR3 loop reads CASSQSRQGAIDTQYF. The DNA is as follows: TGTGCCAGCAGCCAATCCCGACAGGGGGCCATAGATACGCAGTATTTT.